This T cell receptor (beta chain) was sequenced in a study of T cells after posttransplantation cyclophosphamide. V trimming: 4 bases; J trimming: 1 base; junction bases outside the gene matches: 7. In germline, CDR1 is SGHNT, CDR2 YYREEE (reference sequence). This CDR3 spans 15 amino acids. Profiled with immunoSEQ multiplex PCR; TCRdb holds only in-frame clones, not every one. The sample shows 34,000 or so clones, roughly 91% of them seen only once. Cells defined as naive were viable CD3+CD4+ or CD3+CD8+ and CCR7+CD45RA+CD45RO-CD95-CD27+CD28+. The sequenced material came from naive CD4+ T cells sorted from blood. The V call is TRBV5-4, the J call TRBJ1-1, with 7 bases matching TRBD1. The TCR was taken from a man in his thirties or forties in good health and a related stem cell transplant donor. CDR3 residues: CASSPGTVRNTEAFF. For the CDR3, the DNA is TGTGCCAGCAGCCCGGGGACAGTGCGGAACACTGAAGCTTTCTTT. Looking up the rest from reference TRBV5-4 and TRBJ1-1 gives the full variable domain: ETGVTQSPTHLIKTRGQQVTLRCSSQSGHNTVSWYQQALGQGPQFIFQYYREEENGRGNFPPRFSGLQFPNYSSELNVNALELDDSALYLCASSPGTVRNTEAFFGQGTRLTVV.